Included here is one T cell receptor beta chain sequence, with context. The antigen remains unidentified. The sample originates from a study of CD8 T cells in Susac syndrome. About the research overall: Sequenced Susac syndrome patients included over five with active disease and eight who were in remission.

The RNA, 0.5 to 1 ug, was put through reverse transcription using random hexamers. With immunoSEQ multiplex PCR, TCR beta CDR3 was amplified across 54 Vbeta and 13 Jbeta. MiXCR was run by TCRdb on the immunoSEQ multiplex PCR reads, yielding one entry per CDR3 protein. The table shows about 140,000 distinct CDR3 sequences, with around 93% occurring only once. V was shortened by 4 bases and J by 5 bases, with 11 bases between the two germline ends. CDR3 size: 14 residues. Per germline, CDR1 MGHRA and CDR2 YSYEKL. General observations from the study: The CD4+ T cell repertoires in Susac syndrome were not clonally expanded.

J is TRBJ1-4 and V is TRBV4-1; tentatively, D is TRBD1 (6 bases). The TCR comes from a human donor with Susac syndrome. Sequences were obtained from CD4+ T cells from PBMCs. CDR3 sequence (DNA): TGCGCCAGCAGCCCCCGGGACACCAATGAAAAACTGTTTTTT. Its translation is CASSPRDTNEKLFF.